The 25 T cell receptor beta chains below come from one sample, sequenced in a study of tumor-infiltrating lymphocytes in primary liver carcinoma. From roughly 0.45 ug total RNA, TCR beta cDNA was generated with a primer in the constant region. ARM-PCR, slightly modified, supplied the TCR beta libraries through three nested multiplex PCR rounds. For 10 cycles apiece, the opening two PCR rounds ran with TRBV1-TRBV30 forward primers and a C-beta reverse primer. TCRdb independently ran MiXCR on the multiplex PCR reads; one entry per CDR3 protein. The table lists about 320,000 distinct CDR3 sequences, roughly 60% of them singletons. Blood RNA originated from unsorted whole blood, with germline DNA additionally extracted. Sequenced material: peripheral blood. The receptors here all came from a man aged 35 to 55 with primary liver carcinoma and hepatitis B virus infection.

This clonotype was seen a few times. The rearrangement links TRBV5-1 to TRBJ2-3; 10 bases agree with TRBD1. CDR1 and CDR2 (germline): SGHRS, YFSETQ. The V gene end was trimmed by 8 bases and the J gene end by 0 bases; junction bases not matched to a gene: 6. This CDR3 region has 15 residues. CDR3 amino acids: CASIGTGASTDTQYF. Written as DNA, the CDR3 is TGCGCCAGTATCGGGACAGGGGCTAGCACAGATACGCAGTATTTT. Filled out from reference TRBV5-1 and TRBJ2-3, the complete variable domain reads KAGVTQTPRYLIKTRGQQVTLSCSPISGHRSVSWYQQTPGQGLQFLFEYFSETQRNKGNFPGRFSGRQFSNSRSEMNVSTLELGDSALYLCASIGTGASTDTQYFGPGTRLTVL.

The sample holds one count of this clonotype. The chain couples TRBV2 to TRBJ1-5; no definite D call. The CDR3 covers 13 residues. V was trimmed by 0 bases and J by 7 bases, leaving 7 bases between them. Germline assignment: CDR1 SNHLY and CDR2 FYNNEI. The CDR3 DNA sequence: TGTGCCAGCAGTGAAGCGCGGCAGCAGCCCCAGCATTTT. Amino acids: CASSEARQQPQHF.

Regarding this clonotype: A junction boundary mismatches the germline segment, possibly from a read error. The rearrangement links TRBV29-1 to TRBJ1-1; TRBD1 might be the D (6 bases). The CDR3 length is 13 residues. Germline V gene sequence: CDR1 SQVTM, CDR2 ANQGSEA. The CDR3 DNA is TGCAGTGTTGAGGGGGGGGGCGGCTCTGAAGCTTTCTTT. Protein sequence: CSVEGGGGSEAFF.

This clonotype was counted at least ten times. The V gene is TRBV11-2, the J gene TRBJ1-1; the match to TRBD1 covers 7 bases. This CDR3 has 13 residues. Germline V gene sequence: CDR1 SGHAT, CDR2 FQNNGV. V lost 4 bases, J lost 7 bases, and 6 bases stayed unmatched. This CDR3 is CASSSQGGGEAFF. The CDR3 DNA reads TGTGCCAGCAGCTCTCAGGGGGGGGGTGAAGCTTTCTTT.

The CDR3 bases are TGTGCCAGCCTTGGACTTGGGACCGCAGGGGACGGTGAGCAGTTCTTC. Residues: CASLGLGTAGDGEQFF. The chain has TRBV2 and TRBJ2-1, with D tentatively TRBD1 (6 bases). Germline assignment: CDR1 SNHLY and CDR2 FYNNEI. V was trimmed by 8 bases and J by 9 bases, leaving 26 bases between them. The CDR3 has 16 residues. Filled out from reference TRBV2 and TRBJ2-1, the complete variable domain reads EPEVTQTPSHQVTQMGQEVILRCVPISNHLYFYWYRQILGQKVEFLVSFYNNEISEKSEIFDDQFSVERPDGSNFTLKIRSTKLEDSAMYFCASLGLGTAGDGEQFFGPGTRLTVL.

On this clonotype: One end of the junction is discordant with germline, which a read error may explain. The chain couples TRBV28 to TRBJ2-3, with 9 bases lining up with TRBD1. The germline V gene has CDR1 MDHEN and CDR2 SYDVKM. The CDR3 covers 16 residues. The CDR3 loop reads CASGLYRGQGKDTQYF. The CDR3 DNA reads TGTGCCAGCGGTTTATACCGAGGACAGGGGAAAGATACGCAGTATTTT.

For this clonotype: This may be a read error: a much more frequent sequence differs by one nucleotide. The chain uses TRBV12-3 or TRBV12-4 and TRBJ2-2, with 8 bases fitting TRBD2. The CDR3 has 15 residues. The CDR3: CAILSRGRLTGEPFF. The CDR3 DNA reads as TGTGCCATCCTATCCCGCGGGAGGCTTACCGGGGAGCCGTTTTTT.

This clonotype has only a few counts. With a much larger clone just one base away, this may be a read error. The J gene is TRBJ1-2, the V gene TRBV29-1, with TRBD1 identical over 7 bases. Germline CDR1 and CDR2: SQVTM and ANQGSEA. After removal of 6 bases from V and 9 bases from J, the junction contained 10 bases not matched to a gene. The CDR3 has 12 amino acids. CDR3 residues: CSVATGESCYTF. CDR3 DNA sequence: TGCAGCGTGGCCACAGGGGAGAGTTGCTACACCTTC.

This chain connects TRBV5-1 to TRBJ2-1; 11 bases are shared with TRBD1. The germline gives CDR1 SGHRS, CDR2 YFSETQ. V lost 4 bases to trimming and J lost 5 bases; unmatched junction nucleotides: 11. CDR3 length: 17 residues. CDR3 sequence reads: CASSPGPQGQGDNEQFF. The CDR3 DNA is TGCGCCAGCAGCCCGGGTCCCCAGGGACAGGGGGACAATGAGCAGTTCTTC.

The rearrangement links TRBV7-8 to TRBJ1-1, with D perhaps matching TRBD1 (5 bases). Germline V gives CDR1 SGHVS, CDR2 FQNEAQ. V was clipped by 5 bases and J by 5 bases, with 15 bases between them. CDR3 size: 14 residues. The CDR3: CASSLQGTGTEAFF. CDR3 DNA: TGTGCCAGCAGCCTCCAAGGGACGGGTACTGAAGCTTTCTTT.

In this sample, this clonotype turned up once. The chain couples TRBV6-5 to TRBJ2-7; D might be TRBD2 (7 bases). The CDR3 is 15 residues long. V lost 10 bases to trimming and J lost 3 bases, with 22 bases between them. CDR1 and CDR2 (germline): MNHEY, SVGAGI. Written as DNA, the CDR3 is TGTGCCAACACAGCCTGGGGGGGCGAGTTCTACGAGCAGTACTTC. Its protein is CANTAWGGEFYEQYF.

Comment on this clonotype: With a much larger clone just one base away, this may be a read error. Written as DNA, the CDR3 is TGCAGCGTTGGAAGGTCGTCAGAAGAGACCCAGTGCTTC. This translates into CSVGRSSEETQCF. The gene calls are TRBV29-1 and TRBJ2-5; D is unresolved. The germline CDR1 and CDR2 sequences are SQVTM and ANQGSEA. The CDR3 length is 13 residues.

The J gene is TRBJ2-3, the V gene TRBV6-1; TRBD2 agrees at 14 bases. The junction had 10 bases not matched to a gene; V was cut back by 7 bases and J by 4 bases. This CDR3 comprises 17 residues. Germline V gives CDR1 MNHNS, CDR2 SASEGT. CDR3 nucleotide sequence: TGTGCCAGCAACCTTGGGCGGACTAGCGGGAGGTCAGATACGCAGTATTTT. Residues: CASNLGRTSGRSDTQYF.

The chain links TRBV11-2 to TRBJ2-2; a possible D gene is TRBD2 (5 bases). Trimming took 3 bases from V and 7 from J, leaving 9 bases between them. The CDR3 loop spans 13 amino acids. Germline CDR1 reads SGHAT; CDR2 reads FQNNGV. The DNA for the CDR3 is TGTGCCAGCAGCTTTGAGAGGGACGGGGAGCTGTTTTTT. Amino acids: CASSFERDGELFF. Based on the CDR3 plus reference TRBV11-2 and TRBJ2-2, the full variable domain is EAGVAQSPRYKIIEKRQSVAFWCNPISGHATLYWYQQILGQGPKLLIQFQNNGVVDDSQLPKDRFSAERLKGVDSTLKIQPAKLEDSAVYLCASSFERDGELFFGEGSRLTVL.

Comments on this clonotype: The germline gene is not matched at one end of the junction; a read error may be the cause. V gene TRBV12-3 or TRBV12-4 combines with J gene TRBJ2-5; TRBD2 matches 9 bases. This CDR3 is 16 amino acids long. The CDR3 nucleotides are TGTGCCGGCAGTTTAGCGACTAGCGGCGATCAAGAGACCAAGTACTTC. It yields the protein CAGSLATSGDQETKYF.

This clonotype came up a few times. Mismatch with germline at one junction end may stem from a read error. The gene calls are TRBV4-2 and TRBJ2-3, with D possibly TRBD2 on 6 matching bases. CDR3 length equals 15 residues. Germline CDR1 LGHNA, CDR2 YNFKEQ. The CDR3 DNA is TGCGCCAGCAGCCTTGAGGCGGGACTCGCAGATACGCAGTATTTT. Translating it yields CASSLEAGLADTQYF.

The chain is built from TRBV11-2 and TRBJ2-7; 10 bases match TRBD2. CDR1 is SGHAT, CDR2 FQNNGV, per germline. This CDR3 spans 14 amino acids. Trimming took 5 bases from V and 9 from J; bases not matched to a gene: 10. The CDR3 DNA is TGTGCCAGCAGCAATCTAGCGGGAGTTGGCAGGCAGTACTTC. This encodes CASSNLAGVGRQYF.

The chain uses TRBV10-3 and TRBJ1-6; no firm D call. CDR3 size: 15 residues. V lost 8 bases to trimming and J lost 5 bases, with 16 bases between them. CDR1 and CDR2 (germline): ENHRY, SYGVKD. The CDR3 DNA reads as TGTGCCATCGGAGAGGGTGACTCTAATAATTCACCCCTCCACTTT. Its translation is CAIGEGDSNNSPLHF.

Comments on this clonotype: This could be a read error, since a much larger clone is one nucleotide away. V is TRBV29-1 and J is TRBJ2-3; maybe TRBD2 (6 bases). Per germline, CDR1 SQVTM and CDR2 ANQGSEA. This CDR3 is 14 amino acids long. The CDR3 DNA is TGCTGCGTTGAAGGGAGGCAGGGCACAGATACGCAGTATTTT. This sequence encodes CCVEGRQGTDTQYF.

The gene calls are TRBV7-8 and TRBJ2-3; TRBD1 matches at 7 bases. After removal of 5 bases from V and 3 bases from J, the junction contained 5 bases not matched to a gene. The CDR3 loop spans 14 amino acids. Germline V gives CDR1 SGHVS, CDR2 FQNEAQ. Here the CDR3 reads CASSVLTGTDTQYF. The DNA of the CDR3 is TGTGCCAGCAGCGTCCTGACAGGGACAGATACGCAGTATTTT.

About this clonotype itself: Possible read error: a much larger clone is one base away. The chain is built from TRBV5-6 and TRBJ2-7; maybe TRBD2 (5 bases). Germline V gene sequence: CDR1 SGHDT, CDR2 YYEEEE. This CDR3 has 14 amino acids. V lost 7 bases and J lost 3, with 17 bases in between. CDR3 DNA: TGTGCCAGCGCCGATGCGGACTTATACTACGAGCAGTACTTC. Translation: CASADADLYYEQYF.

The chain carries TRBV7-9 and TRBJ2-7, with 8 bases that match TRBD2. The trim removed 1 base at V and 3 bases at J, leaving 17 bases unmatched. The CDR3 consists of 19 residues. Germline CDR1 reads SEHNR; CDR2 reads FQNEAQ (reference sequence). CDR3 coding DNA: TGTGCCAGCAGCTTAGGCAGGATTAGCGGGGCACCTGGGGTCTACGAGCAGTACTTC. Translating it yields CASSLGRISGAPGVYEQYF.

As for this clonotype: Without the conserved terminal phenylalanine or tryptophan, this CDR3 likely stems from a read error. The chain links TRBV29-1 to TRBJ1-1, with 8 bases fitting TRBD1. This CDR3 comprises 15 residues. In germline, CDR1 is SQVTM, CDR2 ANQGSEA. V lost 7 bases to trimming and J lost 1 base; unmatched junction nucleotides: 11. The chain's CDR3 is CSAVTGDSANTEAFI. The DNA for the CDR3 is TGCAGCGCCGTGACAGGGGACTCGGCGAACACTGAAGCTTTCATT.

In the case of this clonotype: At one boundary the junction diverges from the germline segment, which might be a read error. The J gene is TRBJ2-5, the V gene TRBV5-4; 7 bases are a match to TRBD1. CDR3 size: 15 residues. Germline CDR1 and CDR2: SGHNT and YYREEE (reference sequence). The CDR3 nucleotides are TGTGCCAGCAGCTTGGTGGCAGGGGGTCAAGAGACCCGGTACTTC. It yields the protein CASSLVAGGQETRYF. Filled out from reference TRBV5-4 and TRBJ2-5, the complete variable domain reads ETGVTQSPTHLIKTRGQQVTLRCSSQSGHNTVSWYQQALGQGPQFIFQYYREEENGRGNFPPRFSGLQFPNYSSELNVNALELDDSALYLCASSLVAGGQETRYFGPGTRLLVL.

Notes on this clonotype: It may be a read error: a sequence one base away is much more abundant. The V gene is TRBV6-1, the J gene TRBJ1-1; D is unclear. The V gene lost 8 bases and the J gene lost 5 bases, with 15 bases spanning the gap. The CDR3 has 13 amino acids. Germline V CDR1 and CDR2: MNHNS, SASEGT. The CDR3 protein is CASCGGKRTEAFF. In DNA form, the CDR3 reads TGTGCCAGCTGTGGAGGGAAACGGACTGAAGCTTTCTTT.